This T cell receptor beta chain was identified in a study of patients and donors after allogeneic stem cell transplantation. TCRdb fed the RT-PCR reads into MiXCR, producing one record per CDR3 protein. The sample yields over 200,000 distinct CDR3 sequences, around 40% seen once. Trimming cost V 2 bases and J 7 bases, with 15 bases left between them. The CDR3 is made up of 16 amino acids. Germline V gene sequence: CDR1 SEHNR, CDR2 FQNEAQ (reference sequence). This rearrangement joins TRBV7-9 to TRBJ1-6; D is uncertain. The clonotype originates from a human donor who was either an allogeneic HSCT recipient or a stem cell or donor lymphocyte infusion donor (not recorded which). It is not recorded whose cells these are; they may come from a transplant donor. What was sequenced was blood, either unsorted or a sorted T cell fraction (not recorded which). This CDR3 reads CASSLNGVRSNSPLHF. CDR3 nucleotide sequence: TGTGCCAGCAGCTTAAACGGGGTACGAAGCAATTCACCCCTCCACTTT.